This TCR beta chain came from a study of molecular identifiers for immune sequencing clone quantification. Notes on the study in general: Should identical TCR molecules share a barcode, the sizes of highly expanded clones could be underestimated.

This clonotype was seen repeatedly, ten times or more. Its matching antigen is unknown. CDR1 MNHNS and CDR2 SASEGT come from the germline V gene. With V trimmed by 4 bases and J by 3 bases, 8 bases remained unmatched. This CDR3 comprises 15 residues. Previously described methods and listed TCR primers produced bulk TCR libraries. One entry per CDR3 protein, called by TCRdb with MiXCR from the PCR reads. Among 85,000 to 100,000 distinct CDR3 sequences listed, under 25% were seen once. J is TRBJ2-5 and V is TRBV6-1; 7 bases fit TRBD1. Material for sequencing was naive CD8+ T cells from blood, with Jurkat cell RNA spiked in. Subset specified: FACS-sorted CD8+CD4-CCR7+CD45RA+ naive T cells. The sequence was collected from a human donor in good health. Some libraries in this study had Jurkat cell RNA spiked in. CDR3 sequence reads: CASSGWDSGKETQYF. The CDR3 nucleotides read TGTGCCAGCAGTGGGTGGGACAGTGGGAAAGAGACCCAGTACTTC.